The 8 T cell receptor beta chains in this list originate from one sample, sequenced in a study of T cell responses to AZD1222 COVID-19 vaccine. Some clones are missing from TCRdb's copy, which holds only in-frame ones; the method was immunoSEQ multiplex PCR. The sample contains some 190,000 clones, almost 90% of which appear only once. The sequences come from peripheral blood, collected on day 0 of AZD1222 vaccination. These receptors all come from an adult in good health.

The gene calls are TRBV11-3 and TRBJ2-7; D unresolved. The CDR3 has 12 residues. Trimming took off 5 bases at V and 3 bases at J, with 8 bases between the two ends. The germline V gene encodes CDR1 SGHNT and CDR2 YENEEA. The CDR3 here is CASSNRGYEQYF. The CDR3 DNA follows: TGTGCCAGCAGCAACCGTGGCTACGAGCAGTACTTC.

The chain has TRBV18 and TRBJ2-5; the match to TRBD1 covers 8 bases. CDR3 length: 15 residues. Germline lookup yields CDR1 KGHSH and CDR2 LQKENI. Germline trimming cut 2 bases from V and 2 bases from J; bases unmatched to any gene: 4. CDR3: CASSPNTGGQETQYF. The CDR3 DNA reads as TGTGCCAGCTCACCAAACACAGGGGGACAAGAGACCCAGTACTTC.

A single count supports this clone. The germline gene is not matched at one end of the junction; a read error may be the cause. This CDR3 is CAISESGAGQGLSF. The CDR3 region has the DNA TGTGCCATCAGTGAGTCGGGCGCGGGACAGGGCCTATCCTTC. The rearrangement links TRBV10-3 to TRBJ2-7; 9 bases fit TRBD1. The length of the CDR3 is 14 residues. Germline V lookup: CDR1 ENHRY, CDR2 SYGVKD.

This chain joins TRBV6-2 or TRBV6-3 and TRBJ2-7; either TRBD1 or TRBD2 may fit D (5 bases each). Trimming pared 0 bases from V and 2 bases from J, leaving 14 bases between. The CDR3 runs to 16 residues. Per the germline V gene, CDR1 is MNHEY and CDR2 is SVGEGT. DNA of the CDR3: TGTGCCAGCAGTTACTCGAGGGGCAGTTTAACCTACGAGCAGTACTTC. Amino acid sequence: CASSYSRGSLTYEQYF.

The CDR3 reads CASSLARATEAFF. CDR3 nucleotide sequence: TGTGCCAGCAGCTTGGCCAGGGCCACTGAAGCTTTCTTT. This sequence joins TRBV5-5 and TRBJ1-1; D may be TRBD1 (5 bases). The CDR3 sequence is 13 residues long. Germline CDR1 and CDR2: SGHKS and YYEKEE (reference sequence). Trimming cost V 0 bases and J 4 bases, with 7 bases left between them.

The gene calls are TRBV19 and TRBJ1-5, with D unresolved. Between the trimmed V and J ends, which lost 3 bases and 9 bases, there was a span of 15 bases. Germline CDR1 and CDR2: LNHDA and SQIVND (reference sequence). This CDR3 has 14 residues. The CDR3 region has the DNA TGTGCCAGTAGTATGAGCCCGACCTTGGGGCCCCAGCATTTT. Residues: CASSMSPTLGPQHF.

This chain links TRBV18 with TRBJ2-5; no definite D call. In germline, CDR1 is KGHSH, CDR2 LQKENI. The CDR3 spans 14 residues. V was pared by 0 bases and J by 5 bases, with 10 bases between. CDR3 in amino acids: CASSPPTLMETQYF. CDR3 DNA sequence: TGTGCCAGCTCACCACCGACACTGATGGAGACCCAGTACTTC.

This chain links TRBV5-5 with TRBJ2-7; D may be TRBD2 (7 bases). Germline V CDR1 and CDR2: SGHKS, YYEKEE (reference sequence). This CDR3 is built from 15 residues. V was clipped by 0 bases and J by 2 bases, with 12 bases between them. CDR3: CASSLGGGRTYEQYF. The CDR3 bases are TGTGCCAGCAGCTTGGGCGGGGGCCGCACCTACGAGCAGTACTTC.